The 23 T cell receptor beta chains below come from one sample, sequenced in a study of shared clonotypes between healthy human individuals. The data were produced by immunoSEQ multiplex PCR, yet TCRdb's version contains in-frame clones alone and is incomplete. The sample lists some 1.5 million clones, roughly 96% occurring once. The sequenced material came from naive CD4+ T cells sorted from blood. Subset indicated: CD45RA+ positively selected. These receptor sequences come from a man aged 30 to 45 in good health.

This clone has only one observation. This chain joins TRBV2 and TRBJ2-4; the D is unclear. The V and J ends lost 3 bases and 1 base respectively, with 7 bases between them. Per the germline V gene, CDR1 is SNHLY and CDR2 is FYNNEI. CDR3 size: 14 residues. CDR3 nucleotide sequence: TGTGCCAGCAGTGAGACGTGGGCCAAAAACATTCAGTACTTC. It is translated as CASSETWAKNIQYF.

The gene calls are TRBV10-1 and TRBJ2-7; possible D gene TRBD2, 7 bases. Trimming stripped 5 bases from V and 2 bases from J, with 13 bases between. The CDR3 consists of 14 residues. Germline V lookup: CDR1 WNHNN, CDR2 SYGVQD (reference sequence). The CDR3 region is CASSSGGRAYEQYF. The CDR3 nucleotides are TGCGCCAGCAGTTCGGGGGGCCGAGCCTACGAGCAGTACTTC.

The rearrangement links TRBV5-1 to TRBJ2-4; D may be TRBD1 (6 bases). This CDR3 contains 15 residues. V lost 1 base and J 0 bases, leaving 8 bases between the germline ends. CDR1 and CDR2 (germline): SGHRS, YFSETQ. CDR3 in DNA: TGCGCCAGCAGCTTGTCCAGGGGAGCCAAAAACATTCAGTACTTC. Protein sequence: CASSLSRGAKNIQYF.

The CDR3: CASSLGRSQIYGYTF. For the CDR3, the DNA is TGTGCCAGCAGCTTAGGTCGGTCCCAGATCTATGGCTACACCTTC. The chain couples TRBV7-2 to TRBJ1-2; D gene ambiguous. Trimming shortened V by 1 base and J by 4 bases, and 13 bases separated the two germline ends. CDR3 size: 15 residues. CDR1 is SGHTA and CDR2 is FQGNSA in the germline V gene.

Only a few counts were recorded for this clone. The chain carries TRBV2 and TRBJ2-2, with TRBD2 matching 7 bases. The CDR3 is 15 amino acids. Per the germline V gene, CDR1 is SNHLY and CDR2 is FYNNEI. Trimming removed 6 bases from V and 4 bases from J; junction bases left unmatched: 8. This chain's CDR3 is CASRESGTLTGELFF. The DNA for the CDR3 is TGTGCCAGCAGGGAGAGCGGGACTCTCACCGGGGAGCTGTTTTTT.

In DNA, the CDR3 is TGTGCCAGCAGCTTCCGTAGCGGGAGTTACAATGAGCAGTTCTTC. Residues: CASSFRSGSYNEQFF. The chain links TRBV11-3 to TRBJ2-1, with 9 bases identical to TRBD2. The CDR3 is made up of 15 amino acids. CDR1 and CDR2 from the germline V gene are SGHNT and YENEEA. V dropped 3 bases and J dropped 4; count of bases not matched to a gene: 4.

The rearrangement links TRBV19 to TRBJ1-1; D gene uncertain. From germline, CDR1 is LNHDA and CDR2 SQIVND (reference sequence). The CDR3 runs 16 residues. V lost 2 bases and J 2 bases, leaving 15 bases between the germline ends. The CDR3 DNA follows: TGTGCCAGTAGTATATATCACACAGCCTTAAACACTGAAGCTTTCTTT. It specifies CASSIYHTALNTEAFF.

The V call is TRBV20-1, the J call TRBJ2-1; D is uncertain. Germline V lookup: CDR1 DFQATT, CDR2 SNEGSKA (reference sequence). The V end lost 6 bases, the J end lost 8 bases, and 5 bases lay between the germline ends. This CDR3 is 9 amino acids long. CDR3 bases: TGCAGTGCCATCCATGAGCAGTTCTTC. It codes for CSAIHEQFF.

The rearrangement uses TRBV2 and TRBJ2-3; D might be TRBD2 (7 bases). Trimming took 4 bases from V and 0 from J, leaving 11 bases between them. The CDR3 extends over 15 amino acids. CDR1 SNHLY and CDR2 FYNNEI come from the germline V gene. CDR3 in amino acids: CASSAGGGSTDTQYF. CDR3 DNA sequence: TGTGCCAGCAGTGCGGGGGGCGGAAGCACAGATACGCAGTATTTT.

The rearrangement uses TRBV5-5 and TRBJ1-5, with 7 bases aligning to TRBD1. Germline V gives CDR1 SGHKS, CDR2 YYEKEE (reference sequence). CDR3 size: 14 residues. V shed 3 bases, J shed 6 bases, and the junction held 6 bases outside the gene matches. CDR3 in DNA: TGTGCCAGCAGCTGGGACAGTTTTTCTCAGCCCCAGCATTTT. Protein sequence: CASSWDSFSQPQHF.

The rearrangement links TRBV6-4 to TRBJ2-1; perhaps TRBD2 as D (6 bases). The length of the CDR3 is 16 residues. The germline CDR1 and CDR2 sequences are MRHNA and SNTAGT. V gave up 6 bases and J gave up 0 bases, with 15 bases separating them. CDR3 protein: CASSLQRVSSYNEQFF. The CDR3 nucleotides are TGTGCCAGCAGCCTCCAGCGGGTTAGCTCCTACAATGAGCAGTTCTTC.

This chain uses TRBV2 with TRBJ2-1; 7 positions match TRBD1. After removal of 7 bases from V and 0 bases from J, the junction contained 6 bases not matched to a gene. The CDR3 sequence is 15 residues long. CDR1 is SNHLY and CDR2 is FYNNEI in the germline V gene. This CDR3 reads CASKLTGSSYNEQFF. The CDR3, as DNA: TGTGCCAGCAAATTGACAGGGAGCTCCTACAATGAGCAGTTCTTC.

The V and J genes are TRBV18 and TRBJ1-5; a weak D match, TRBD1 (5 bases). Germline CDR1 reads KGHSH; CDR2 reads LQKENI. Trimming pared 3 bases from V and 0 bases from J, leaving 12 bases between. The CDR3 covers 16 residues. The CDR3 DNA reads TGTGCCAGCTCACCTCCAGGGTCGTATAGCAATCAGCCCCAGCATTTT. Protein: CASSPPGSYSNQPQHF. Complete variable domain (other parts from reference TRBV18 and TRBJ1-5): NAGVMQNPRHLVRRRGQEARLRCSPMKGHSHVYWYRQLPEEGLKFMVYLQKENIIDESGMPKERFSAEFPKEGPSILRIQQVVRGDSAAYFCASSPPGSYSNQPQHFGDGTRLSIL.

This chain uses TRBV5-1 with TRBJ2-3; the match to TRBD1 covers 7 bases. Germline values: CDR1 SGHRS, CDR2 YFSETQ. V lost 3 bases to trimming and J lost 2 bases; unmatched junction nucleotides: 15. The CDR3 totals 18 residues. CDR3 DNA sequence: TGCGCCAGCAGCTCGAACCGACAGGGTTGGATTTCCACAGATACGCAGTATTTT. It specifies CASSSNRQGWISTDTQYF.

With respect to this clone: Within the sample, other DNA sequences also encode this same CDR3. The V gene is TRBV11-3, the J gene TRBJ2-1; the match to TRBD2 covers 7 bases. The CDR3 is 14 residues long. The ends lost 4 bases at V and 1 base at J; junction bases unmatched: 1. CDR1 is SGHNT, CDR2 YENEEA, per germline. The DNA of the CDR3 is TGTGCCAGCAGCTCTAGCGGATCCTACAATGAGCAGTTCTTC. This gives the protein CASSSSGSYNEQFF.

This clone was picked up one time. The rearrangement uses TRBV6-4 and TRBJ2-2; 9 nucleotides match TRBD1. Germline CDR1 reads MRHNA; CDR2 reads SNTAGT. This CDR3 has 15 amino acids. V was pared by 6 bases and J by 5 bases, with 7 bases of the junction left unmatched. The CDR3: CASSTGGKGTGELFF. The CDR3 coding sequence is TGTGCCAGCAGCACAGGGGGCAAGGGTACCGGGGAGCTGTTTTTT.

The V and J genes are TRBV5-1 and TRBJ2-1; possible D gene TRBD2, 6 bases. The CDR3 sequence is 14 residues long. Deletions cut 4 bases from V and 4 bases from J, with 12 bases between. Looked up from germline, CDR1 is SGHRS and CDR2 is YFSETQ. The CDR3 DNA reads as TGCGCCAGCAGCGCGGCAGGGAGGTACAATGAGCAGTTCTTC. Encoded protein: CASSAAGRYNEQFF.

This chain links TRBV28 with TRBJ1-2; 7 nucleotides match TRBD1. CDR3 length: 15 residues. Germline lookup yields CDR1 MDHEN and CDR2 SYDVKM. V gave up 6 bases and J gave up 0 bases; unmatched junction bases: 7. Here the CDR3 DNA reads TGTGCCAGCAGGTCACCGGGACAGACTAACTATGGCTACACCTTC. This sequence encodes CASRSPGQTNYGYTF.

The CDR3 DNA reads TGTGCCAGCTCACAAGACACCTACACTGAAGCTTTCTTT. It yields the protein CASSQDTYTEAFF. V usage is TRBV18 and J usage is TRBJ1-1; D remains unclear. This CDR3 is 13 amino acids long. The ends were cut back, 4 bases at V and 3 bases at J, with 9 bases in the middle. Per germline, CDR1 KGHSH and CDR2 LQKENI.

The genes are TRBV4-2 and TRBJ2-3, with D perhaps matching TRBD1 (6 bases). The germline CDR1 and CDR2 sequences are LGHNA and YNFKEQ. The CDR3 loop spans 19 amino acids. The V end lost 1 base, the J end lost 0 bases, and 20 bases lay between the germline ends. In nucleotides, the CDR3 is TGTGCCAGCAGCCAAGTTGGGGGTGTTGGGGGCGGGAGCACAGATACGCAGTATTTT. It codes for CASSQVGGVGGGSTDTQYF.

J is TRBJ1-5 and V is TRBV6-1, with D possibly matching TRBD1 (5 bases). Germline V gene data show CDR1 as MNHNS and CDR2 as SASEGT. Trimming left V 6 bases short and J 3 bases short, with 15 bases between. The CDR3 length is 15 residues. CDR3 protein: CASRRAGLINQPQHF. CDR3 DNA: TGTGCCAGCAGGAGGGCAGGGTTGATCAATCAGCCCCAGCATTTT.

The gene calls are TRBV28 and TRBJ2-7, with 9 bases lining up with TRBD2. The CDR3 contains 15 residues. V shed 8 bases and J 3 bases; nucleotides not matched to a gene: 11. Germline V lookup: CDR1 MDHEN, CDR2 SYDVKM. The CDR3 is CASPPTSGPIYEQYF. The CDR3 DNA is TGTGCCAGCCCTCCGACTAGCGGACCCATCTACGAGCAGTACTTC.

Ten or more counts support this clone. J is TRBJ2-3 and V is TRBV18, with a tentative D call TRBD2 (6 bases). CDR1 KGHSH and CDR2 LQKENI come from the germline V gene. The length of the CDR3 is 17 residues. Trimming cost V 5 bases and J 1 base, with 19 bases left between them. The CDR3 loop is CASSSPSGGRRTDTQYF. The DNA of the CDR3 is TGTGCCAGCTCATCCCCCTCAGGAGGGCGCCGCACAGATACGCAGTATTTT.